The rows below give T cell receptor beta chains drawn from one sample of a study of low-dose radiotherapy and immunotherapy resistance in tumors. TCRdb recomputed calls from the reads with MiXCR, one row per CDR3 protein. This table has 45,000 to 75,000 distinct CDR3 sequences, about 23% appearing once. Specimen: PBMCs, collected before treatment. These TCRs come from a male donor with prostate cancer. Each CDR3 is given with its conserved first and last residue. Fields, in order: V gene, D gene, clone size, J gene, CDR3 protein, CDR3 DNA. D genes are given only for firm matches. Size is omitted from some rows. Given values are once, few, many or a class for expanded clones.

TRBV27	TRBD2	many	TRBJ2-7	CASTHLTGALAGGTHEQYF	TGTGCCAGCACCCATCTAACCGGCGCTCTAGCGGGAGGGACCCACGAGCAGTACTTC
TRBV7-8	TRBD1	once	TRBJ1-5	CASSLGQGSGNQPQHF	TGCGCCAGCAGCTTGGGACAGGGCAGTGGCAATCAGCCCCAGCATTTT
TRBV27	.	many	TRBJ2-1	CASSRYPPRDNEQFF	TGTGCCAGCAGTAGATACCCCCCTCGGGACAATGAGCAGTTCTTC
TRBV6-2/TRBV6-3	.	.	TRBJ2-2	CASSYSRDTRGTGELFF	TGTGCCAGCAGTTACTCACGGGACACTCGCGGCACCGGGGAGCTGTTTTTT
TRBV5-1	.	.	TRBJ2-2	CASSLPGAANTGELFF	TGCGCCAGCAGCTTACCGGGGGCCGCGAACACCGGGGAGCTGTTTTTT
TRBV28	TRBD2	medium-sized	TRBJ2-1	CASTVGGPSGRAGRYNEQFF	TGTGCCAGCACCGTCGGGGGGCCTAGCGGGAGGGCCGGGAGGTACAATGAGCAGTTCTTC
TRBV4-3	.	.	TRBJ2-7	CASSQGWTHTYEQYF	TGCGCCAGCAGCCAAGGCTGGACGCATACCTACGAGCAGTACTTC
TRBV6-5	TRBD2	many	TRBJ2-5	CASRRYRRLAWETQYF	TGTGCCAGCAGGCGCTACAGGAGACTAGCTTGGGAGACCCAGTACTTC
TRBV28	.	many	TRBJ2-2	CASTARRAGELFF	TGTGCCAGCACCGCCAGGCGGGCAGGGGAGCTGTTTTTT
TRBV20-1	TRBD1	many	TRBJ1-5	CSASPQGSNQPQHF	TGCAGTGCTAGTCCACAGGGGTCTAATCAGCCCCAGCATTTT
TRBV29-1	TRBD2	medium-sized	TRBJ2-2	CSVGSESGRWTGELFF	TGCAGCGTGGGTTCAGAGAGCGGGAGGTGGACCGGGGAGCTGTTTTTT
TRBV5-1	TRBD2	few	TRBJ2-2	CASSLSASGSTGELFF	TGCGCCAGCAGCTTGAGTGCTAGCGGGAGTACCGGGGAGCTGTTTTTT
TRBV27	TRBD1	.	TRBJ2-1	CASSGPGTGGRSYNEQFF	TGTGCCAGCAGCGGGCCCGGGACAGGGGGAAGGTCCTACAATGAGCAGTTCTTC
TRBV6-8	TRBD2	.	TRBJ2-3	CASRTSGRLNTQYF	TGTGCCAGCAGGACTAGCGGGAGATTGAATACGCAGTATTTT
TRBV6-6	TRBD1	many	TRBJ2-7	CASSYSQGANEQYF	TGTGCCAGCAGTTACTCGCAGGGGGCTAACGAGCAGTACTTC
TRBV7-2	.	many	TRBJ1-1	CASSAGPKNTEAFF	TGTGCCAGCAGCGCCGGTCCTAAGAACACTGAAGCTTTCTTT
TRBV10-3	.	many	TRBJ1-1	CATHREENTEAFF	TGTGCCACCCACCGGGAGGAAAACACTGAAGCTTTCTTT
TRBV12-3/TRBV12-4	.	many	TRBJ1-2	CASTPNIYGYTF	TGTGCCAGCACCCCGAATATTTATGGCTACACCTTC
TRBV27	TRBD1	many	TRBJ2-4	CASRMRPGQYQNIQYF	TGTGCCAGCAGGATGAGACCGGGACAGTACCAAAACATTCAGTACTTC
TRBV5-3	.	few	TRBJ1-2	CASSLRQGPGGYGYTF	TGTGCCAGCAGCTTGAGGCAGGGGCCAGGTGGCTATGGCTACACCTTC
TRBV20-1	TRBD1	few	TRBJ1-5	CSAHGGLDRGIGNQPQHF	TGCAGTGCCCATGGGGGCCTTGACAGGGGGATCGGTAATCAGCCCCAGCATTTT
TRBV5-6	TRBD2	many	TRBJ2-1	CASSLLSTSGRVHNEQFF	TGTGCCAGCAGCCTTCTATCGACTAGCGGGAGAGTTCACAATGAGCAGTTCTTC
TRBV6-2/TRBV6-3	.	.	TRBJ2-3	CASSYRTGSDTQYF	TGTGCCAGCAGTTACCGAACAGGGTCAGATACGCAGTATTTT
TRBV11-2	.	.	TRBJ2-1	CASSYSGFYNEQFF	TGTGCCAGCAGCTATTCGGGGTTCTACAATGAGCAGTTCTTC
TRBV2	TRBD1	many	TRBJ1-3	CASSPRTGDINTIYF	TGTGCCAGTTCCCCCCGGACAGGGGACATAAACACCATATATTTT
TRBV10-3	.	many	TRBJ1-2	CAIPGGRGYGYTF	TGTGCCATCCCGGGGGGCAGAGGCTATGGCTACACCTTC
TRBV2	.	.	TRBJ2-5	CASSEARRAQMQTQYF	TGTGCCAGCAGTGAAGCGCGGAGGGCCCAAATGCAGACCCAGTACTTC
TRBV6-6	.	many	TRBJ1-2	CASRSTDNYGYTF	TGTGCCAGCAGATCTACAGATAACTATGGCTACACCTTC
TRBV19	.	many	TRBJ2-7	CASSIVAGGTQYF	TGTGCCAGTAGTATTGTAGCAGGGGGGACGCAGTACTTC
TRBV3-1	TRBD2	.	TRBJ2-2	CASSQNPGTSAGELFF	TGTGCCAGCAGCCAGAACCCCGGGACTAGCGCCGGGGAGCTGTTTTTT
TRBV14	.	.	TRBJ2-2	CASSQVAQNTGELFF	TGTGCCAGCAGCCAAGTAGCACAAAACACCGGGGAGCTGTTTTTT